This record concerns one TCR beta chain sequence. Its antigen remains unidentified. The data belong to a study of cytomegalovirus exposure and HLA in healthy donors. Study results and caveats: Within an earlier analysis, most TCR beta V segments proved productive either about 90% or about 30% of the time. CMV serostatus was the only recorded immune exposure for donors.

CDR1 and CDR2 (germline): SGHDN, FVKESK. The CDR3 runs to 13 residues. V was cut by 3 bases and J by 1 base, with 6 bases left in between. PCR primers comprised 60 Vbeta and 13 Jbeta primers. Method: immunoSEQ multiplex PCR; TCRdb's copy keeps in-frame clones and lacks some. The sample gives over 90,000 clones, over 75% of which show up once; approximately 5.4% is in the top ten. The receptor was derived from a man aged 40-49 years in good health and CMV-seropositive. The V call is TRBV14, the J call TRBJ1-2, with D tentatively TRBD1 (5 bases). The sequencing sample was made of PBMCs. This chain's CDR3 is CASSHDSNYGYTF. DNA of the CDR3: TGTGCCAGCAGCCACGACAGTAACTATGGCTACACCTTC.